The clone carrying this T cell receptor (beta chain) is a singleton in its sample. This sample is part of a study of blood T cell repertoires in COVID-19. Germline V CDR1 and CDR2: GTSNPN, SVGIG (reference sequence). The CDR3 runs to 14 residues. The junction had 5 bases not matched to a gene; V was cut back by 3 bases and J by 4 bases. TCRdb keeps only in-frame clones here, not all; method: immunoSEQ multiplex PCR. The table lists roughly 430,000 clones, over 75% of them singletons. The receptor comes from a woman in her thirties or forties with acute COVID-19. The V and J genes are TRBV30 and TRBJ2-1; 8 nucleotides match TRBD2. Sequencing was done on a sample of PBMCs or T cells enriched from blood (not recorded which). In nucleotides, the CDR3 is TGTGCCTGGAGGTACAGCGGGGGATACAATGAGCAGTTCTTC. This gives the protein CAWRYSGGYNEQFF.